This T cell receptor (beta chain) came from a study of blood T cell repertoires in COVID-19. Whole-study context: From T cells, B-cell-depleted T cells, or PBMCs came the material, which was cDNA or gDNA.

Germline assignment: CDR1 LGHNA and CDR2 YSLEER. With V trimmed by 4 bases and J by 8 bases, 10 bases remained unmatched. The CDR3 has 14 amino acids. Participant reports of clinical history set cohort assignment. Exposed study participants had met a COVID-19 case within 2 weeks before entry. Clones were sequenced by immunoSEQ multiplex PCR, and TCRdb holds only the in-frame ones, with some missing. The sample carries roughly 230,000 clones, roughly 81% recorded once. Sequenced input: PBMCs or T cells enriched from blood (not recorded which). This TCR came from a woman aged 45-65 years who had been exposed to COVID-19. The chain is built from TRBV4-3 and TRBJ2-7; 8 bases map to TRBD2. The CDR3, as DNA: TGCGCCAGCAGCCCGGGACTAGTGGCAACGAAGCAGTACTTC. It codes for CASSPGLVATKQYF.